This T cell receptor (beta chain) was captured in a study of T cell changes during pregnancy in multiple sclerosis. Trimming removed 5 bases from V and 3 bases from J, with 19 bases in between. Germline lookup yields CDR1 SNHLY and CDR2 FYNNEI. The CDR3 loop spans 16 amino acids. Some clones are missing from TCRdb's copy, which holds only in-frame ones; the method was immunoSEQ multiplex PCR. The table records 35,000 to 40,000 clones, 85% to 90% of them present only once. Sample: CD8+ T cells from peripheral blood mononuclear cells, taken in the third trimester of pregnancy. The J gene is TRBJ1-1, the V gene TRBV2; D is undetermined. The clonotype comes from a female donor with multiple sclerosis, enrolled in a pregnancy study. The CDR3 loop is CASSSTRGREYTEAFF. The DNA for the CDR3 is TGTGCCAGCAGTTCGACACGGGGTAGGGAGTACACTGAAGCTTTCTTT.